This entry concerns a single T cell receptor beta chain. The antigen is not known. This specimen belongs to a study of cytomegalovirus exposure and HLA in healthy donors. General study results and limits: Presence/absence comparisons presumed near-even sequencing depth among donors.

Primers included in the PCR were 60 Vbeta and 13 Jbeta primers. Generated by immunoSEQ multiplex PCR, the TCRdb table keeps only in-frame clones and is missing some. The sample has under 200,000 clones; 70% to 80% are singletons. From germline, CDR1 is MGHRA and CDR2 YSYEKL. This CDR3 has 15 residues. Trimming shortened V by 1 base and J by 4 bases, and 13 bases separated the two germline ends. The clonotype originates from a female donor in good health and CMV-seronegative. Sequenced input: PBMCs. The chain couples TRBV4-1 to TRBJ1-1, with D perhaps matching TRBD1 (5 bases). The CDR3 nucleotides read TGCGCCAGCAGCCAAGGGGGGGGAGCGGTCACTGAAGCTTTCTTT. As protein: CASSQGGGAVTEAFF.